This T cell receptor beta chain was captured in a study of cytomegalovirus exposure and HLA in healthy donors. Study-level findings and limits: In an earlier analysis, productive rearrangement rates for most beta V segments clustered near 87% or 30%.

A remark on this clone: Antigen unknown.

Trimming at V came to 0 bases and at J to 1 base, leaving 7 bases not matched to a gene. This CDR3 is 17 amino acids long. The germline gives CDR1 SGHRS, CDR2 YFSETQ. With 60 Vbeta and 13 Jbeta primers, the PCR was carried out. Generated by immunoSEQ multiplex PCR, the TCRdb table keeps only in-frame clones and is missing some. The sample consists of fewer than 200,000 clones, approximately 71% of them appearing once. The specimen sequenced was PBMCs. This chain links TRBV5-1 with TRBJ1-1, with 9 positions matching TRBD1. The sequence came from a man over 45 in good health and CMV-seronegative. The CDR3 DNA follows: TGCGCCAGCAGCTTGGTAGGGACAGGGTGGGGGAACACTGAAGCTTTCTTT. Protein product: CASSLVGTGWGNTEAFF.